The 32 T cell receptor beta chains below all came from one sample that was sequenced in a study of vaccination effects on CD4 cells after COVID-19. Only in-frame clones appear in the TCRdb table, and some are missing; sequencing was by immunoSEQ multiplex PCR. Among tens of thousands of clones listed, 55% to 80% were seen once. For these TCRs, the target antigens are not known. Culture lasted 10 days before CD4+ T cell isolation. Source: CD4+ T cells from PBMCs cultured without peptide, taken before COVID-19 vaccination. These receptors all come from a human donor who received a COVID-19 vaccine.

This rearrangement joins TRBV5-1 to TRBJ1-2; 8 bases line up with TRBD1. Looked up from germline, CDR1 is SGHRS and CDR2 is YFSETQ. The CDR3 extends over 13 amino acids. The junction had 4 bases not matched to a gene; V was cut back by 3 bases and J by 6 bases. The CDR3 region is CASSSGQENGYTF. In DNA, the CDR3 is TGCGCCAGCAGCTCGGGACAGGAAAATGGCTACACCTTC.

The chain joins TRBV3-1 (or the pseudogene TRBV3-2) to TRBJ2-7; 8 bases align to TRBD1. CDR3 size: 16 residues. The germline gives CDR1 LGHDT, CDR2 YNNKEL (reference sequence). After removal of 1 base from V and 6 bases from J, the junction contained 11 bases not matched to a gene. The CDR3, as DNA: TGTGCCAGCAGCCAAGCATCCGGGACAGGTTCACCCGAGCAGTACTTC. Protein: CASSQASGTGSPEQYF.

The chain couples TRBV5-4 to TRBJ2-2; 9 bases map to TRBD2. CDR3 length: 15 residues. CDR1 is SGHNT and CDR2 is YYREEE in the germline V gene (reference sequence). J was trimmed by 1 base and V by 4 bases; bases with no gene match: 2. CDR3 DNA: TGTGCCAGCAGCCGGACTAGCGAGAACACCGGGGAGCTGTTTTTT. This gives the protein CASSRTSENTGELFF.

The gene calls are TRBV6-5 and TRBJ2-7, with 8 bases fitting TRBD1. The ends lost 7 bases at V and 3 bases at J; junction bases unmatched: 8. This CDR3 spans 14 amino acids. Per germline, CDR1 MNHEY and CDR2 SVGAGI. The CDR3 nucleotides are TGTGCCAGCACCCTCGGACAGGGAGGCTACGAGCAGTACTTC. Protein: CASTLGQGGYEQYF.

In this sample, this clone turned up a few times. CDR3 in DNA: TGTGCCAGCAGGAAAGGGGGCTTGACCGGGGAGCTGTTTTTT. The encoded protein is CASRKGGLTGELFF. V gene TRBV6-5 combines with J gene TRBJ2-2; TRBD1 matches 7 bases. The CDR3 spans 14 residues. CDR1 and CDR2 from the germline V gene are MNHEY and SVGAGI. J gave up 5 bases and V 6 bases, and 6 bases lay outside the gene matches.

The count of this clone is one. CDR3 protein: CASSLVIGPASYEQYF. DNA of the CDR3: TGCGCCAGCAGCTTGGTGATCGGGCCAGCGTCCTACGAGCAGTACTTC. The J gene is TRBJ2-7, the V gene TRBV5-1; the D is unclear. Germline assignment: CDR1 SGHRS and CDR2 YFSETQ. The CDR3 is 16 amino acids. The V gene lost 0 bases and the J gene lost 1 base, with 14 bases spanning the gap.

V and J are TRBV2 and TRBJ2-3; D is unresolved. CDR1 and CDR2 (germline): SNHLY, FYNNEI. V lost 1 base to trimming and J lost 6 bases, with 5 bases between them. CDR3 length equals 12 residues. The CDR3 loop reads CASSEGSDTQYF. CDR3 in DNA: TGTGCCAGCAGTGAAGGGTCCGATACGCAGTATTTT.

V is TRBV7-9 and J is TRBJ2-5; no reliable D call. The germline V and J ends were trimmed by 4 bases and 2 bases, with 8 bases remaining between them. Germline V gene data show CDR1 as SEHNR and CDR2 as FQNEAQ (reference sequence). The CDR3 length is 13 residues. This CDR3 reads CASSYRPQETQYF. The CDR3 DNA reads TGTGCCAGCAGCTATCGCCCACAAGAGACCCAGTACTTC. Variable domain in full (rest from reference TRBV7-9 and TRBJ2-5): DTGVSQNPRHKITKRGQNVTFRCDPISEHNRLYWYRQTLGQGPEFLTYFQNEAQLEKSRLLSDRFSAERPKGSFSTLEIQRTEQGDSAMYLCASSYRPQETQYFGPGTRLLVL.

The chain combines TRBV19 with TRBJ1-5, with D possibly being TRBD1 (5 bases). V lost 0 bases to trimming and J lost 5 bases, with 11 bases between them. Germline CDR1 LNHDA, CDR2 SQIVND (reference sequence). The CDR3 sequence is 15 residues long. This chain's CDR3 is CASSIDGGDHQPQHF. In DNA form, the CDR3 reads TGTGCCAGTAGTATAGACGGGGGGGACCATCAGCCCCAGCATTTT.

The chain joins TRBV5-1 to TRBJ1-1; D not resolved. V was shortened by 1 base and J by 7 bases, with 14 bases between the two germline ends. In germline, CDR1 is SGHRS, CDR2 YFSETQ. The CDR3 spans 14 residues. Written as DNA, the CDR3 is TGCGCCAGCAGCTTGTCCGGAACGGGGAATGAAGCTTTCTTT. Translated, it gives CASSLSGTGNEAFF.

A few counts support this clone. This rearrangement joins TRBV18 to TRBJ2-6, with D hard to call. Trimming removed 3 bases at V and 1 base at J, with 10 bases between. This CDR3 comprises 16 residues. From germline, CDR1 is KGHSH and CDR2 LQKENI. The CDR3 is CASSPRAGSGANVLTF. The CDR3 bases are TGTGCCAGCTCACCTCGGGCTGGATCTGGGGCCAACGTCCTGACTTTC.

The chain combines TRBV4-1 with TRBJ2-5, with 14 bases that match TRBD2. The V and J ends lost 4 bases and 4 bases, in that order; junction bases with no gene match: 5. Germline CDR1 reads MGHRA; CDR2 reads YSYEKL. This CDR3 comprises 16 residues. In DNA, the CDR3 is TGCGCCAGCAGCCTCCAAGGGACTAGCGGGGGAGAGACCCAGTACTTC. Its protein product is CASSLQGTSGGETQYF.

The V gene is TRBV7-9, the J gene TRBJ2-3; D unclear. The V end was cut by 2 bases, the J end by 0 bases, with 6 bases between. Germline V lookup: CDR1 SEHNR, CDR2 FQNEAQ (reference sequence). CDR3 length equals 14 residues. DNA for the CDR3: TGTGCCAGCAGCTTATCAGGAAGCACAGATACGCAGTATTTT. This translates into CASSLSGSTDTQYF.

The chain couples TRBV5-4 to TRBJ2-3; TRBD2 matches 9 bases. Germline-derived CDR1 and CDR2 are SGHNT and YYREEE (reference sequence). CDR3 length: 16 amino acids. J was trimmed by 0 bases and V by 4 bases; bases with no gene match: 6. CDR3 DNA sequence: TGTGCCAGCAGCAATCACCTAGCGGGGAGCACAGATACGCAGTATTTT. It translates to CASSNHLAGSTDTQYF.

The chain joins TRBV19 to TRBJ1-1; possible D gene TRBD1, 6 bases. CDR3 length equals 11 residues. From germline, CDR1 is LNHDA and CDR2 SQIVND (reference sequence). V was clipped by 10 bases and J by 10 bases, with 16 bases between them. CDR3: CAIRGGAGAFF. The CDR3 nucleotides are TGTGCCATAAGGGGGGGCGCGGGAGCTTTCTTT.

The chain links TRBV7-8 to TRBJ2-3, with TRBD2 as a possible D gene (7 bases). Germline V gene lookup returns CDR1 SGHVS and CDR2 FQNEAQ. The V gene lost 2 bases and the J gene lost 2 bases, with 14 bases spanning the gap. CDR3 length equals 16 residues. In nucleotides, the CDR3 is TGTGCCAGCAGCTTACGGGGGGCACCTTTCACAGATACGCAGTATTTT. This gives the protein CASSLRGAPFTDTQYF.

This rearrangement joins TRBV5-1 to TRBJ1-6; tentatively, D is TRBD1 (6 bases). Trimming took off 4 bases at V and 10 bases at J, with 18 bases between the two ends. Germline values: CDR1 SGHRS, CDR2 YFSETQ. The CDR3 is 15 amino acids. CDR3 coding DNA: TGCGCCAGCAGCCCGAGGGGGGGAGGGGAATCACCCCTCCACTTT. Protein: CASSPRGGGESPLHF.

V gene TRBV18 combines with J gene TRBJ1-6; 7 positions agree with TRBD1. Germline V gene sequence: CDR1 KGHSH, CDR2 LQKENI. The CDR3 runs to 15 residues. V was clipped by 6 bases and J by 6 bases; unmatched bases: 8. The CDR3 region has the DNA TGTGCCAGCTCTCTCGACGGGACAGCTAATTCACCCCTCCACTTT. This gives the protein CASSLDGTANSPLHF.

Only a few counts were recorded for this clone. The chain carries TRBV11-2 and TRBJ1-6, with D possibly being TRBD1 (5 bases). CDR3 length: 17 residues. CDR1 and CDR2 (germline): SGHAT, FQNNGV. The ends were cut back, 1 base at V and 0 bases at J, with 10 bases in the middle. Here the CDR3 reads CASSLVAGTSYNSPLHF. CDR3 in DNA: TGTGCCAGCAGCTTAGTGGCAGGGACCTCCTATAATTCACCCCTCCACTTT.

The chain uses TRBV10-3 and TRBJ2-2; 7 bases map to TRBD1. The V and J ends lost 4 bases and 4 bases, in that order; junction bases with no gene match: 6. Germline loops: CDR1 ENHRY, CDR2 SYGVKD. The CDR3 totals 15 residues. The CDR3 region has the DNA TGTGCCATCAGTGTGGACAGGACGTTCACCGGGGAGCTGTTTTTT. Amino acid sequence: CAISVDRTFTGELFF.

The genes are TRBV7-9 and TRBJ1-5, with a tentative D call TRBD1 (6 bases). The length of the CDR3 is 14 residues. Trimming took 5 bases from V and 6 from J, leaving 14 bases between them. Germline V gene data show CDR1 as SEHNR and CDR2 as FQNEAQ (reference sequence). CDR3 amino acids: CASSNQGKGQPQHF. The DNA of the CDR3 is TGTGCCAGCAGCAATCAGGGGAAAGGTCAGCCCCAGCATTTT. Full variable domain (rest looked up from reference TRBV7-9 and TRBJ1-5): DTGVSQNPRHKITKRGQNVTFRCDPISEHNRLYWYRQTLGQGPEFLTYFQNEAQLEKSRLLSDRFSAERPKGSFSTLEIQRTEQGDSAMYLCASSNQGKGQPQHFGDGTRLSIL.

The chain recombines TRBV19 with TRBJ1-2; 7 bases agree with TRBD1. CDR1 LNHDA and CDR2 SQIVND come from the germline V gene (reference sequence). This CDR3 is 14 amino acids long. V dropped 7 bases and J dropped 7; count of bases not matched to a gene: 12. The CDR3 spells CASTRGGAGGGYTF. For the CDR3, the DNA is TGTGCCAGTACCCGAGGGGGCGCGGGGGGTGGCTACACCTTC.

The rearrangement links TRBV10-2 to TRBJ1-2, with D maybe TRBD1 (6 bases). Between the trimmed V and J ends, which lost 0 bases and 0 bases, there was a span of 11 bases. The germline V gene encodes CDR1 WSHSY and CDR2 SAAADI. CDR3 length equals 16 residues. This CDR3 is CASSESRGTPNYGYTF. Written as DNA, the CDR3 is TGCGCCAGCAGTGAGTCGAGAGGGACACCTAACTATGGCTACACCTTC.

The chain uses TRBV18 and TRBJ2-1; TRBD2 matches at 9 bases. This CDR3 contains 16 residues. Germline V gene data show CDR1 as KGHSH and CDR2 as LQKENI. The V segment lost 3 bases and the J segment 7 bases; nucleotides outside the gene matches: 10. As DNA, the CDR3 is TGTGCCAGCTCACCCGGAACCGGGACTAGCTCAAATGAGCAGTTCTTC. Amino acids: CASSPGTGTSSNEQFF.

The chain couples TRBV3-1 (or the pseudogene TRBV3-2) to TRBJ2-3, with D maybe TRBD2 (6 bases). The V end was cut by 4 bases, the J end by 8 bases, with 19 bases between. CDR3 size: 15 residues. Germline V CDR1 and CDR2: LGHDT, YNNKEL (reference sequence). CDR3 sequence: CASSPRDFARGTQYF. In DNA, the CDR3 is TGTGCCAGCAGCCCCCGGGACTTCGCGCGGGGTACGCAGTATTTT.

This chain joins TRBV3-1 (or the pseudogene TRBV3-2) and TRBJ1-6; D unresolved. CDR1 is LGHDT and CDR2 is YNNKEL in the germline V gene (reference sequence). The CDR3 totals 16 residues. Trimming stripped 0 bases from V and 7 bases from J, with 13 bases between. The CDR3 region is CASSQDFWQLNSPLHF. CDR3 sequence (DNA): TGTGCCAGCAGCCAAGATTTTTGGCAGCTGAATTCACCCCTCCACTTT.

The V call is TRBV29-1, the J call TRBJ2-2, with no clear D. Trimming stripped 1 base from V and 4 bases from J, with 16 bases between. CDR1 is SQVTM, CDR2 ANQGSEA, per germline. CDR3 size: 16 residues. The CDR3 coding sequence is TGCAGCGTTGAAGTCGTGTCGAAGGGATTCACCGGGGAGCTGTTTTTT. It encodes CSVEVVSKGFTGELFF.

V usage is TRBV6-4 and J usage is TRBJ2-7; 9 bases map to TRBD2. The CDR3 is made up of 15 amino acids. The V gene end was trimmed by 3 bases and the J gene end by 1 base; junction bases not matched to a gene: 4. Per germline, CDR1 MRHNA and CDR2 SNTAGT. The CDR3 reads CASSEAGGSSYEQYF. DNA of the CDR3: TGTGCCAGCAGTGAAGCGGGGGGCTCTTCCTACGAGCAGTACTTC.

There are a few counts of this clone. The chain uses TRBV11-3 and TRBJ2-5; TRBD2 matches at 9 bases. The germline gives CDR1 SGHNT, CDR2 YENEEA. V dropped 1 base and J dropped 2; count of bases not matched to a gene: 5. This CDR3 region has 16 residues. The CDR3 sequence: CASSLGRTSAQETQYF. In DNA form, the CDR3 reads TGTGCCAGCAGCTTAGGAAGGACTAGCGCTCAAGAGACCCAGTACTTC.

This chain uses TRBV5-1 with TRBJ1-5; weak D call: TRBD1 (6 bases). CDR1 and CDR2 from the germline V gene are SGHRS and YFSETQ. This CDR3 has 14 amino acids. V shed 4 bases and J shed 1 base, with 9 bases lying between them. The CDR3: CASSPGQSNQPQHF. The DNA of the CDR3 is TGCGCCAGCAGCCCAGGACAGAGCAATCAGCCCCAGCATTTT.

This clone was seen a handful of times. This chain uses TRBV7-9 with TRBJ1-2; tentative D call: TRBD1 (5 bases). The V gene's germline CDR1 is SEHNR and CDR2 FQNEAQ (reference sequence). The CDR3 has 14 residues. V was shortened by 2 bases and J by 4 bases, with 11 bases between the two germline ends. CDR3: CASSLIGESYGYTF. CDR3 nucleotide sequence: TGTGCCAGCAGCTTAATAGGGGAGTCCTATGGCTACACCTTC.

In this sample, this clone turned up a few times. The chain couples TRBV12-3 or TRBV12-4 to TRBJ1-1; D is ambiguous. Trimming shortened V by 6 bases and J by 0 bases, and 8 bases separated the two germline ends. This CDR3 region has 13 residues. This CDR3 is CASSPTLNTEAFF. CDR3 nucleotide sequence: TGTGCCAGCAGCCCTACATTGAACACTGAAGCTTTCTTT.